The T cell receptor beta chain described here comes from a study of T cell responses to AZD1222 COVID-19 vaccine. Points from the study as a whole: Among vaccine-associated CD4 TCRs, coverage spanned spike, with dominance at 160-218 and 743-854. Of the AZD1222 recipients, only five or six were seropositive at baseline.

Worth noting for this clone: Its antigen is not identified.

It was second doses at about 4 or about 12 weeks that were pooled. Only in-frame clones appear in the TCRdb table, and some are missing; sequencing was by immunoSEQ multiplex PCR. The sample carries 110,000 or so clones, 85% to 90% recorded once. The sequenced sample was peripheral blood, obtained 28 days after the second AZD1222 dose. This receptor was identified in an adult who received the AZD1222 COVID-19 vaccine.

The CDR3 region is CASSQVWGAQDTEAFF. DNA for the CDR3: TGCGCCAGCAGCCAAGTATGGGGGGCGCAGGACACTGAAGCTTTCTTT. This chain joins TRBV4-3 and TRBJ1-1, with D tentatively TRBD1 (6 bases). The CDR3 totals 16 residues. Germline CDR1 reads LGHNA; CDR2 reads YSLEER. V was pared by 1 base and J by 3 bases, with 15 bases between.